The 10 T cell receptor beta chains below come from one sample, sequenced in a study of control samples from healthy donors and cancer patients. The data were produced by immunoSEQ multiplex PCR, yet TCRdb's version contains in-frame clones alone and is incomplete. The table shows around 130,000 clones, with approximately 95% occurring only once. The sample was blood. The receptors were gathered from a man younger than 40 in good health.

The chain recombines TRBV7-2 with TRBJ1-1, with 8 bases identical to TRBD1. This CDR3 is 14 amino acids long. Germline lookup yields CDR1 SGHTA and CDR2 FQGNSA. After removal of 3 bases from V and 7 bases from J, the junction contained 7 bases not matched to a gene. The CDR3 sequence is CASSLWTGSGEAFF. CDR3 DNA: TGTGCCAGCAGCTTGTGGACAGGGAGCGGTGAAGCTTTCTTT. Full variable domain (missing parts from reference TRBV7-2 and TRBJ1-1): GAGVSQSPSNKVTEKGKDVELRCDPISGHTALYWYRQSLGQGLEFLIYFQGNSAPDKSGLPSDRFSAERTGGSVSTLTIQRTQQEDSAVYLCASSLWTGSGEAFFGQGTRLTVV.

The chain couples TRBV20-1 to TRBJ2-2; perhaps TRBD1 as D (6 bases). The germline V gene has CDR1 DFQATT and CDR2 SNEGSKA (reference sequence). The germline V and J ends were trimmed by 3 bases and 5 bases, with 13 bases remaining between them. This CDR3 region has 14 residues. The CDR3 protein is CSASRTDKTGELFF. CDR3 nucleotide sequence: TGCAGTGCTAGTAGGACAGACAAGACCGGGGAGCTGTTTTTT.

The chain links TRBV7-9 to TRBJ2-2; tentatively, D is TRBD2 (6 bases). Trimming took off 3 bases at V and 4 bases at J, with 18 bases between the two ends. The CDR3 consists of 17 residues. The germline gives CDR1 SEHNR, CDR2 FQNEAQ (reference sequence). Written as DNA, the CDR3 is TGTGCCAGCAGCTTGTATGGGCCGGCCGGGAGCACCGGGGAGCTGTTTTTT. This gives the protein CASSLYGPAGSTGELFF.

This rearrangement joins TRBV7-9 to TRBJ2-3; perhaps TRBD1 as D (6 bases). V was pared by 0 bases and J by 0 bases, with 19 bases between. CDR3 length: 19 amino acids. The germline V gene has CDR1 SEHNR and CDR2 FQNEAQ (reference sequence). The CDR3 bases are TGTGCCAGCAGCTTAGCGCCGGCAGGGGTTAAGAGGAGCACAGATACGCAGTATTTT. Its translation: CASSLAPAGVKRSTDTQYF.

The rearrangement uses TRBV27 and TRBJ1-6; D is unresolved. The length of the CDR3 is 14 residues. Per germline, CDR1 MNHEY and CDR2 SMNVEV (reference sequence). V dropped 7 bases and J dropped 10 bases, with 17 bases sitting between them. The CDR3 loop is CASNRRGVGSPLHF. The CDR3 nucleotides read TGTGCCAGCAATAGACGGGGAGTTGGGTCACCCCTCCACTTT.

V gene TRBV6-2 or TRBV6-3 combines with J gene TRBJ1-1; TRBD1 aligns across 9 bases. The CDR3 extends over 14 amino acids. Germline V gene sequence: CDR1 MNHEY, CDR2 SVGEGT. The trim removed 1 base at V and 6 bases at J, leaving 3 bases unmatched. The CDR3 loop reads CASSYLGQGPEAFF. Written as DNA, the CDR3 is TGTGCCAGCAGTTACTTGGGACAGGGCCCTGAAGCTTTCTTT.

J is TRBJ2-1 and V is TRBV18, with 7 positions matching TRBD1. V was pared by 4 bases and J by 1 base, with 1 base of the junction left unmatched. The V gene's germline CDR1 is KGHSH and CDR2 LQKENI. The CDR3 contains 14 residues. DNA for the CDR3: TGTGCCAGCTCACGGACAGGATCCTACAATGAGCAGTTCTTC. Its protein is CASSRTGSYNEQFF.

The DNA for the CDR3 is TGTGCCAGCAGCCTGGCCCCTTGGGGGTTTGGAGAAGAGACCCAGTACTTC. This gives the protein CASSLAPWGFGEETQYF. The rearrangement links TRBV5-8 to TRBJ2-5; D possibly matches TRBD1 or TRBD2 (5 bases each). The germline V gene has CDR1 SGHTS and CDR2 YDEGEE. V was cut by 4 bases and J by 3 bases, with 22 bases left in between. There are 17 residues in the CDR3.

This sequence joins TRBV19 and TRBJ2-7; possibly TRBD2 for D (5 bases). The CDR3 length is 13 residues. V gave up 3 bases and J gave up 3 bases, with 9 bases separating them. Looked up from germline, CDR1 is LNHDA and CDR2 is SQIVND (reference sequence). The CDR3 coding sequence is TGTGCCAGTAGTATCTCGGCGGGCTACGAGCAGTACTTC. This sequence encodes CASSISAGYEQYF.

The chain recombines TRBV4-1 with TRBJ1-1, with a tentative D call TRBD1 (5 bases). V shed 2 bases and J shed 1 base, with 8 bases lying between them. The germline gives CDR1 MGHRA, CDR2 YSYEKL. The CDR3 runs 14 residues. CDR3 protein: CASSQSDRNTEAFF. The CDR3 nucleotides are TGCGCCAGCAGCCAATCTGACAGGAACACTGAAGCTTTCTTT.